This is a list of T cell receptor beta chains from one sample in a study of regulatory T cells in long-lasting Graves disease. TCRdb re-derived calls from the multiplex PCR reads in MiXCR, one entry per CDR3 protein. Of more than 300,000 distinct CDR3 sequences detected, roughly 20% appear once; the ten largest clones hold approximately 30%. Sequencing was performed on peripheral blood mononuclear cells (PBMCs), taken when the disease was refractory, from a patient treated with antithyroid drugs. These receptors all stem from a woman aged 40 to 49 with Graves disease. Both conserved end residues are part of each CDR3. A D gene is named only where the DNA matches it firmly. Clone size is stated in some rows and not others, as once, few, many or a class when expanded.

V gene	D gene	clone size	J gene	CDR3 protein	CDR3 DNA
TRBV28	NA	many	TRBJ1-1	CASEELMKIANTEAFF	TGTGCCAGCGAAGAACTTATGAAGATAGCGAACACTGAAGCTTTCTTT
TRBV20-1	TRBD2	NA	TRBJ2-7	CSAREISGAGGSYEQYF	TGCAGTGCTAGAGAAATCTCCGGGGCGGGAGGATCCTACGAGCAGTACTTC
TRBV7-9	TRBD1	many	TRBJ1-4	CASSLTRGQTNEKLFF	TGTGCCAGCAGCTTAACGAGGGGGCAAACTAATGAAAAACTGTTTTTT
TRBV12-3/TRBV12-4	TRBD2	many	TRBJ2-7	CASCSGATYEQYF	TGTGCCAGTTGTAGCGGGGCCACCTACGAGCAGTACTTC
TRBV3-1	NA	few	TRBJ2-2	CASSQTRSNTGELFF	TGTGCCAGCAGCCAAACACGGTCGAACACCGGGGAGCTGTTTTTT
TRBV10-2	NA	many	TRBJ2-5	CASSEKRLFFQETQYF	TGCGCCAGCAGTGAGAAGCGGCTTTTCTTCCAAGAGACCCAGTACTTC
TRBV6-1	TRBD1	many	TRBJ1-1	CASTRLDRKNTEAFF	TGTGCCAGCACGCGATTGGACAGGAAGAACACTGAAGCTTTCTTT
TRBV29-1	NA	few	TRBJ2-2	CSVASRMNTGELFF	TGCAGCGTTGCTTCTCGAATGAACACCGGGGAGCTGTTTTTT
TRBV19	NA	NA	TRBJ2-1	CASSSRGWDEQFF	TGTGCCAGTAGTAGTCGGGGATGGGATGAGCAGTTCTTC
TRBV7-3	NA	once	TRBJ2-2	CASSLAGAYGELFF	TGTGCCAGCAGCTTAGCAGGGGCTTACGGGGAGCTGTTTTTT
TRBV27	TRBD1	few	TRBJ1-4	CASSEQGAGEKLFF	TGTGCCAGCAGCGAACAGGGGGCTGGTGAAAAACTGTTTTTT
TRBV12-3/TRBV12-4	TRBD1	many	TRBJ1-2	CASSHDRAYGYTF	TGTGCCAGCAGCCACGACAGGGCTTATGGCTACACCTTC
TRBV2	TRBD1	many	TRBJ1-5	CASTGQGYQPQHF	TGTGCCAGCACCGGACAGGGGTATCAGCCCCAGCATTTT
TRBV24-1	TRBD2	NA	TRBJ2-2	CATSDTTFTIAGEAGELFF	TGTGCCACCAGTGATACCACATTTACGATAGCGGGAGAGGCCGGGGAGCTGTTTTTT
TRBV7-2	NA	few	TRBJ2-1	CASTQSNRQLYNEQFF	TGTGCCAGCACTCAATCCAATCGACAGCTGTACAATGAGCAGTTCTTC
TRBV20-1	TRBD2	NA	TRBJ2-2	CSAGSGRAPNTGELFF	TGCAGTGCTGGAAGCGGGAGGGCCCCTAACACCGGGGAGCTGTTTTTT
TRBV6-2/TRBV6-3	TRBD2	few	TRBJ2-7	CATRLAGSLYEQYF	TGTGCCACCAGACTAGCGGGCTCCCTCTACGAGCAGTACTTC
TRBV2	NA	NA	TRBJ2-7	CASSPVAVPYYVQYF	TGTGCCAGCAGCCCCGTCGCGGTACCTTACTACGTGCAGTACTTC
TRBV7-6	NA	NA	TRBJ2-5	CASSFAPRGETQYF	TGTGCCAGCAGCTTTGCCCCCCGGGGGGAGACCCAGTACTTC
TRBV28	TRBD1	many	TRBJ2-7	CASSLWTGHAYEQYF	TGTGCCAGCAGTTTATGGACAGGGCATGCCTACGAGCAGTACTTC
TRBV12-3/TRBV12-4	NA	NA	TRBJ2-1	CASSSRGGGEQFF	TGTGCCAGCAGTTCGAGAGGGGGTGGTGAGCAGTTCTTC
TRBV19	TRBD1	NA	TRBJ1-1	CASSTPGQGASTEAFF	TGTGCCAGTAGTACTCCGGGACAGGGGGCTTCCACTGAAGCTTTCTTT
TRBV20-1	TRBD1	NA	TRBJ1-6	CSARVTGGMGNSPLHF	TGCAGTGCTAGAGTTACAGGGGGCATGGGAAATTCACCCCTCCACTTT
TRBV5-1	TRBD1	NA	TRBJ2-7	CASSLTGQGWGSYEQYF	TGCGCCAGCAGCTTGACGGGACAGGGGTGGGGGTCCTACGAGCAGTACTTC
TRBV12-3/TRBV12-4	NA	many	TRBJ1-1	CASSFGQPYEAFF	TGTGCCAGCAGTTTCGGTCAACCCTATGAAGCTTTCTTT
TRBV28	NA	many	TRBJ2-1	CASSRQLLGNEQFF	TGTGCCAGCAGCCGACAGTTACTGGGAAATGAGCAGTTCTTC
TRBV19	NA	many	TRBJ1-1	CASSPTFGAANTEAFF	TGTGCCAGTAGCCCTACTTTTGGGGCAGCGAACACTGAAGCTTTCTTT
TRBV7-9	NA	NA	TRBJ1-5	CASSLGAFNQPQHF	TGTGCCAGCAGCTTAGGCGCTTTCAATCAGCCCCAGCATTTT
TRBV20-1	TRBD2	few	TRBJ2-3	CSAGTSGNKYF	TGCAGTGCTGGGACTAGCGGGAACAAGTATTTT
TRBV4-2	NA	few	TRBJ2-5	CASSQGWAGETQYF	TGTGCCAGCAGCCAAGGATGGGCAGGAGAGACCCAGTACTTC
TRBV20-1	TRBD2	NA	TRBJ2-2	CSAKLAGGRTGELFF	TGCAGTGCTAAACTAGCGGGAGGGAGGACCGGGGAGCTGTTTTTT
TRBV20-1	NA	few	TRBJ1-6	CSAKINSPLHF	TGCAGTGCAAAGATAAATTCACCCCTCCACTTT
TRBV7-3	NA	NA	TRBJ2-5	CASSLGISAGAETQYF	TGTGCCAGCAGCTTAGGTATTAGTGCAGGGGCGGAGACCCAGTACTTC
TRBV28	NA	many	TRBJ2-7	CASVGGGREREQYF	TGTGCCAGCGTCGGTGGGGGCAGGGAGCGCGAGCAGTACTTC
TRBV7-8	TRBD1	NA	TRBJ1-5	CASSYRGQPQHF	TGTGCCAGCAGCTACAGGGGTCAGCCCCAGCATTTT
TRBV5-1	TRBD1	few	TRBJ1-1	CASSAMGQGNTEAFF	TGCGCCAGCAGCGCGATGGGACAGGGGAACACTGAAGCTTTCTTT